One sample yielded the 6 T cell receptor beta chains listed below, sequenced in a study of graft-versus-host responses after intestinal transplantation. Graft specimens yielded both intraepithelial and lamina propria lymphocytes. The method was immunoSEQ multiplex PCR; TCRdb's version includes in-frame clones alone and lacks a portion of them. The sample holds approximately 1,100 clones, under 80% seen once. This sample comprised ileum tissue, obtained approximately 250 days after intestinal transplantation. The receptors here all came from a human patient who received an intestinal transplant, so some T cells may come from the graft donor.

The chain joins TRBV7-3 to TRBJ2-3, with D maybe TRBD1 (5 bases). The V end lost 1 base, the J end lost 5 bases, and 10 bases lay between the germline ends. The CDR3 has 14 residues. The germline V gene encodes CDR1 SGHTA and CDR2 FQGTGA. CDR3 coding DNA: TGTGCCAGCAGCTTAATAGGGGCCGGAGATACGCAGTATTTT. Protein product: CASSLIGAGDTQYF.

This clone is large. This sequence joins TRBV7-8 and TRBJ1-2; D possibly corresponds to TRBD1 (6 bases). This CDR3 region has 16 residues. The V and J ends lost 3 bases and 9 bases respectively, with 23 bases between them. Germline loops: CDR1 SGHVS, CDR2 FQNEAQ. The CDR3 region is CASSFTTDNRAVSYTF. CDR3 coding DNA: TGTGCCAGCAGCTTCACAACCGACAACAGGGCCGTAAGCTACACCTTC.

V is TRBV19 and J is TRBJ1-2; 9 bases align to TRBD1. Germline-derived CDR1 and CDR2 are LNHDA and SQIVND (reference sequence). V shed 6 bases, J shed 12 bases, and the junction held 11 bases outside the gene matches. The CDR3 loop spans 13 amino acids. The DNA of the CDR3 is TGTGCCAGTAGAGGGGGACAGGGACTACCGGACACCTTC. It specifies CASRGGQGLPDTF. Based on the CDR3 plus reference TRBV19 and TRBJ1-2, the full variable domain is DGGITQSPKYLFRKEGQNVTLSCEQNLNHDAMYWYRQDPGQGLRLIYYSQIVNDFQKGDIAEGYSVSREKKESFPLTVTSAQKNPTAFYLCASRGGQGLPDTFGSGTRLTVV.

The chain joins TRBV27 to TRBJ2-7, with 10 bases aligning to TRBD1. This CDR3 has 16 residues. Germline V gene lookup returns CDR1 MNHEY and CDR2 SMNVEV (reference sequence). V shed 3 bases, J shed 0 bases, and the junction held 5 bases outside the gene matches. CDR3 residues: CASSFIGQGGSYEQYF. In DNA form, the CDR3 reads TGTGCCAGCAGTTTCATCGGACAGGGGGGCTCCTACGAGCAGTACTTC.

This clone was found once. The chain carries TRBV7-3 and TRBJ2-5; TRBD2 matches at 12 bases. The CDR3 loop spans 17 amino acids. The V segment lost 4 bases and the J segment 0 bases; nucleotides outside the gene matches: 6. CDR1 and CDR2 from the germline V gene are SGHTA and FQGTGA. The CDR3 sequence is CASSSRTSGMHQETQYF. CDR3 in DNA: TGTGCCAGCAGCTCCCGGACTAGCGGGATGCACCAAGAGACCCAGTACTTC.

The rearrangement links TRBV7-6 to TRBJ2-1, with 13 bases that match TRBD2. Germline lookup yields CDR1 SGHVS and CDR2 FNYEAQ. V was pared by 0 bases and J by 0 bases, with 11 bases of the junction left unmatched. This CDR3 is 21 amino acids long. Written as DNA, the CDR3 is TGTGCCAGCAGCTTAGCGCTGGGACTAGCGGGAAACTTCCTCTCCTACAATGAGCAGTTCTTC. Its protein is CASSLALGLAGNFLSYNEQFF.